The 24 T cell receptor beta chains below come from one sample, sequenced in a study of blood T cell repertoires in COVID-19. Only in-frame clones appear in the TCRdb table, and some are missing; sequencing was by immunoSEQ multiplex PCR. The repertoire has about 270,000 clones, approximately 84% of them found once; the top ten carry 8.6%. The sample comprised peripheral blood. These receptor sequences come from a human donor in a cohort sampled during active COVID-19.

The V and J genes are TRBV27 and TRBJ2-7, with TRBD2 identical over 7 bases. The CDR3 runs 16 residues. V shed 5 bases and J 2 bases; nucleotides not matched to a gene: 12. CDR1 is MNHEY and CDR2 is SMNVEV in the germline V gene (reference sequence). The CDR3 DNA follows: TGTGCCAGCAGTCCACCCTGGGAGGGCAGGCCCTACGAGCAGTACTTC. Amino acids: CASSPPWEGRPYEQYF.

The chain employs TRBV25-1 and TRBJ2-7; D gene uncertain. The germline V gene encodes CDR1 MGHDK and CDR2 SYGVNS. Trimming left V 4 bases short and J 3 bases short, with 10 bases between. This CDR3 spans 13 amino acids. The CDR3 spells CASSGRHNYEQYF. CDR3 nucleotide sequence: TGTGCCAGCAGTGGAAGACACAACTACGAGCAGTACTTC.

The gene calls are TRBV5-1 and TRBJ1-1; 7 nucleotides line up with TRBD1. Unmatched junction bases numbered 16, after V lost 4 bases and J lost 1 base. The CDR3 consists of 18 residues. Germline CDR1 and CDR2: SGHRS and YFSETQ. DNA of the CDR3: TGCGCCAGCAGCCGGGCCAGTGGAGGGGGCGTCGGGAACACTGAAGCTTTCTTT. This gives the protein CASSRASGGGVGNTEAFF.

The rearrangement joins TRBV29-1 to TRBJ1-1, with TRBD1 matching over 8 bases. The germline V gene encodes CDR1 SQVTM and CDR2 ANQGSEA. After removal of 7 bases from V and 0 bases from J, the junction contained 16 bases not matched to a gene. This CDR3 spans 17 amino acids. The DNA of the CDR3 is TGCAGCGGACTGAGAGGACAGGGAAGTCTGATGAACACTGAAGCTTTCTTT. Translation gives CSGLRGQGSLMNTEAFF.

The chain is built from TRBV7-9 and TRBJ1-3; D may be TRBD1 (6 bases). This CDR3 is built from 14 residues. V lost 5 bases, J lost 7 bases, and 15 bases lay in between. Germline V CDR1 and CDR2: SEHNR, FQNEAQ (reference sequence). CDR3 sequence reads: CASSHDRIFNTIYF. In DNA, the CDR3 is TGTGCCAGCAGCCACGACAGGATCTTCAACACCATATATTTT.

The rearrangement uses TRBV6-2 or TRBV6-3 and TRBJ2-3; 7 bases fit TRBD2. CDR3 length: 14 residues. CDR1 and CDR2 from the germline V gene are MNHEY and SVGEGT. V lost 4 bases, J lost 2 bases, and 3 bases stayed unmatched. Here the CDR3 reads CASSWEGSTDTQYF. The CDR3 DNA is TGTGCCAGCAGTTGGGAGGGATCCACAGATACGCAGTATTTT.

The J gene is TRBJ1-2, the V gene TRBV29-1; 8 bases are shared with TRBD1. CDR1 is SQVTM and CDR2 is ANQGSEA in the germline V gene. V lost 6 bases to trimming and J lost 1 base; unmatched junction nucleotides: 13. CDR3 length: 16 amino acids. In DNA form, the CDR3 reads TGCAGCGTATCACCCCCGGACAGGGCCCTTAACTATGGCTACACCTTC. Its protein product is CSVSPPDRALNYGYTF.

This clone was recorded only once. V and J are TRBV5-4 and TRBJ2-1; tentative D call: TRBD2 (6 bases). The CDR3 has 15 amino acids. Germline V gene lookup returns CDR1 SGHNT and CDR2 YYREEE (reference sequence). V lost 4 bases and J 8 bases, leaving 19 bases between the germline ends. CDR3: CASSLGGRGRYEQFF. The CDR3 nucleotides read TGTGCCAGCAGCCTAGGAGGGCGGGGAAGGTATGAGCAGTTCTTC.

With regard to this clone: In the same sample, other DNA sequences code for this CDR3. V and J are TRBV4-1 and TRBJ2-1; a weak D match, TRBD2 (6 bases). Germline lookup yields CDR1 MGHRA and CDR2 YSYEKL. Deletions cut 3 bases from V and 4 bases from J, with 7 bases between. CDR3 size: 13 residues. The DNA of the CDR3 is TGCGCCAGCAGCCAGGGACTTTACAATGAGCAGTTCTTC. Its translation: CASSQGLYNEQFF.

The rearrangement joins TRBV2 to TRBJ1-6; 8 bases fit TRBD1. Germline trimming cut 8 bases from V and 10 bases from J; bases unmatched to any gene: 7. Per the germline V gene, CDR1 is SNHLY and CDR2 is FYNNEI. The CDR3 runs 13 residues. This chain's CDR3 is CASVRDRQSPLHF. The DNA for the CDR3 is TGTGCCAGCGTCCGGGACAGGCAATCACCCCTCCACTTT.

This clone was seen a few times. Other nucleotide sequences in the sample specify the same CDR3. V and J are TRBV7-9 and TRBJ2-7, with TRBD2 identical over 9 bases. The CDR3 length is 14 residues. V was pared by 3 bases and J by 4 bases, with 4 bases of the junction left unmatched. Germline loops: CDR1 SEHNR, CDR2 FQNEAQ (reference sequence). The CDR3 is CASSFILAGYEQYF. The CDR3 coding sequence is TGTGCCAGCAGCTTTATACTAGCGGGTTACGAGCAGTACTTC.

The rearrangement joins TRBV7-2 to TRBJ1-4; 8 nucleotides align to TRBD1. Trimming cost V 5 bases and J 7 bases; bases outside gene matches: 6. Germline CDR1 and CDR2: SGHTA and FQGNSA. The CDR3 runs 14 residues. This CDR3 is CASSPQGGAEKLFF. In DNA, the CDR3 is TGTGCCAGCAGCCCACAGGGGGGAGCTGAAAAACTGTTTTTT.

V gene TRBV11-2 combines with J gene TRBJ2-7; 10 bases agree with TRBD2. V gave up 5 bases and J gave up 3 bases; unmatched junction bases: 7. The CDR3 is made up of 15 amino acids. The germline gives CDR1 SGHAT, CDR2 FQNNGV. The CDR3, as DNA: TGTGCCAGCAGCCCAGGGACTAGCGTATTCTACGAGCAGTACTTC. Translation gives CASSPGTSVFYEQYF. The full variable domain, in which reference TRBV11-2 and TRBJ2-7 provide the parts outside the CDR3, is EAGVAQSPRYKIIEKRQSVAFWCNPISGHATLYWYQQILGQGPKLLIQFQNNGVVDDSQLPKDRFSAERLKGVDSTLKIQPAKLEDSAVYLCASSPGTSVFYEQYFGPGTRLTVT.

This clone was recorded a few times. The genes are TRBV4-1 and TRBJ2-7, with TRBD2 as a possible D gene (5 bases). Trimming stripped 4 bases from V and 2 bases from J, with 21 bases between. Looked up from germline, CDR1 is MGHRA and CDR2 is YSYEKL. The CDR3 covers 17 residues. The CDR3 coding sequence is TGCGCCAGCAGCCCCCCACCCTCCGGAGCGGTAACCTACGAGCAGTACTTC. Its translation is CASSPPPSGAVTYEQYF.

J is TRBJ2-1 and V is TRBV3-1 (or the pseudogene TRBV3-2); 13 bases are a match to TRBD2. The J segment lost 4 bases and the V segment lost 0 bases, leaving 3 bases of the junction unmatched. The CDR3 spans 17 residues. Germline CDR1 and CDR2: LGHDT and YNNKEL (reference sequence). DNA for the CDR3: TGTGCCAGCAGCCAAGAGACTAGCGGGAGGATTTACAATGAGCAGTTCTTC. It codes for CASSQETSGRIYNEQFF.

In its sample, this clone was seen many times. The V gene is TRBV27, the J gene TRBJ1-1; weak D call: TRBD1 (6 bases). The V end lost 5 bases, the J end lost 10 bases, and 23 bases lay between the germline ends. The CDR3 runs to 15 residues. Germline V gene lookup returns CDR1 MNHEY and CDR2 SMNVEV (reference sequence). The CDR3, as DNA: TGTGCCAGCAGTCCCCCGGGGCCGCTCGGCAGGGGAGCTTTCTTT. It codes for CASSPPGPLGRGAFF.

This chain links TRBV29-1 with TRBJ2-7; D perhaps matches TRBD1 (6 bases). Trimming took off 5 bases at V and 2 bases at J, with 13 bases between the two ends. The length of the CDR3 is 13 residues. Germline V CDR1 and CDR2: SQVTM, ANQGSEA. This chain's CDR3 is CSVFPEGAYEQYF. In DNA, the CDR3 is TGCAGCGTTTTCCCTGAGGGGGCCTACGAGCAGTACTTC.

This clone was recorded once. V and J are TRBV27 and TRBJ2-7, with 7 positions matching TRBD1. The germline V gene has CDR1 MNHEY and CDR2 SMNVEV (reference sequence). The CDR3 is 16 residues long. Trimming cost V 3 bases and J 5 bases; bases outside gene matches: 13. The CDR3 sequence: CASSFRRGPLGNEQYF. The CDR3 DNA sequence: TGTGCCAGCAGTTTCAGAAGGGGGCCTTTAGGCAACGAGCAGTACTTC.

The V and J genes are TRBV7-2 and TRBJ2-3; TRBD2 is a possible D gene (6 bases). There are 15 residues in the CDR3. The V end lost 2 bases, the J end lost 2 bases, and 11 bases lay between the germline ends. In germline, CDR1 is SGHTA, CDR2 FQGNSA. For the CDR3, the DNA is TGTGCCAGCAGCTTATGGCGGGGAGACACAGATACGCAGTATTTT. It translates to CASSLWRGDTDTQYF.

This rearrangement joins TRBV29-1 to TRBJ2-3; TRBD2 might be the D (6 bases). This CDR3 has 13 residues. Trimming left V 3 bases short and J 2 bases short, with 9 bases between. From germline, CDR1 is SQVTM and CDR2 ANQGSEA. The CDR3 coding sequence is TGCAGCGTTGATCGGGACTCCACAGATACGCAGTATTTT. Its protein is CSVDRDSTDTQYF.

The chain recombines TRBV2 with TRBJ2-5; 10 bases agree with TRBD2. V lost 5 bases to trimming and J lost 2 bases; unmatched junction nucleotides: 5. In germline, CDR1 is SNHLY, CDR2 FYNNEI. The CDR3 is 15 amino acids. CDR3 coding DNA: TGTGCCAGCAGTTCAGGACTAGCGGAACAAGAGACCCAGTACTTC. It translates to CASSSGLAEQETQYF. The full variable domain, in which reference TRBV2 and TRBJ2-5 provide the parts outside the CDR3, is EPEVTQTPSHQVTQMGQEVILRCVPISNHLYFYWYRQILGQKVEFLVSFYNNEISEKSEIFDDQFSVERPDGSNFTLKIRSTKLEDSAMYFCASSSGLAEQETQYFGPGTRLLVL.

In its sample, this clone was seen a few times. The chain recombines TRBV7-9 with TRBJ2-1; 12 positions agree with TRBD2. Trimming took 4 bases from V and 1 from J; bases not matched to a gene: 8. Germline V gene lookup returns CDR1 SEHNR and CDR2 FQNEAQ (reference sequence). The CDR3 has 18 amino acids. The CDR3 spells CASSSRGTSGSSYNEQFF. The CDR3 DNA is TGTGCCAGCAGCTCAAGAGGGACTAGCGGGTCGTCCTACAATGAGCAGTTCTTC.

The chain combines TRBV5-1 with TRBJ2-7; tentatively, D is TRBD2 (6 bases). The CDR3 runs to 17 residues. CDR1 and CDR2 (germline): SGHRS, YFSETQ. Between the trimmed V and J ends, which lost 2 bases and 3 bases, there was a span of 21 bases. CDR3 residues: CASSLDRGLSSFYEQYF. In DNA form, the CDR3 reads TGCGCCAGCAGCTTAGACCGCGGACTAAGCAGCTTCTACGAGCAGTACTTC.

In its sample, this clone was seen many times. This chain joins TRBV2 and TRBJ1-1, with D possibly TRBD1 on 5 matching bases. The CDR3 length is 14 residues. Germline-derived CDR1 and CDR2 are SNHLY and FYNNEI. The V end was cut by 5 bases, the J end by 1 base, with 11 bases between. The CDR3 region is CASSPDNGNTEAFF. CDR3 in DNA: TGTGCCAGCAGTCCGGACAATGGGAACACTGAAGCTTTCTTT. The variable domain in full, completed from reference TRBV2 and TRBJ1-1, reads EPEVTQTPSHQVTQMGQEVILRCVPISNHLYFYWYRQILGQKVEFLVSFYNNEISEKSEIFDDQFSVERPDGSNFTLKIRSTKLEDSAMYFCASSPDNGNTEAFFGQGTRLTVV.